This TCR beta chain was sequenced for a study of blood T cell repertoires in COVID-19. Study in general: PBMCs, B-cell-depleted T cells, or T cells provided the cDNA or gDNA that made up the material.

Clones were read by immunoSEQ multiplex PCR, and TCRdb kept only the in-frame ones, dropping some. The sample includes about 98,000 clones, 82% of them seen just once. This CDR3 is 13 amino acids long. The V end was cut by 8 bases, the J end by 0 bases, with 11 bases between. Per the germline V gene, CDR1 is ENHRY and CDR2 is SYGVKD. The gene calls are TRBV10-3 and TRBJ2-7; a weak D match, TRBD2 (5 bases). The sequence was obtained from a man in his 70s with active or convalescent COVID-19. Sequencing was carried out using peripheral blood. CDR3 coding DNA: TGTGCCATCCAGGACGGAGGCTCCTACGAGCAGTACTTC. Translating it yields CAIQDGGSYEQYF.